This passage covers 32 T cell receptor beta chains from one sample sequenced in a study of T-cell memory formation after mild COVID-19. TCRdb ran MiXCR on the 5' RACE reads and lists one entry per CDR3 protein. The data contain about 110,000 distinct CDR3 sequences, 18% of them singletons. Source material: PBMCs or a T cell subset sorted from them (not recorded which). These receptor sequences come from a man in his late teens or twenties who had mild COVID-19 (a few samples of this study predate the infection). Cell type and time point are not known.

This chain joins TRBV14 and TRBJ1-1; the D is unclear. The V gene lost 4 bases and the J gene lost 0 bases, with 21 bases spanning the gap. Germline V lookup: CDR1 SGHDN, CDR2 FVKESK. The CDR3 extends over 18 amino acids. The CDR3 coding sequence is TGTGCCAGCAGCCCCTTGGTGGTGCGGGCCAACATGAACACTGAAGCTTTCTTT. Amino acid sequence: CASSPLVVRANMNTEAFF.

This clonotype has a handful of counts. The chain combines TRBV2 with TRBJ1-2; D remains ambiguous. Germline V gene sequence: CDR1 SNHLY, CDR2 FYNNEI. The CDR3 loop spans 14 amino acids. The V gene lost 2 bases and the J gene lost 4 bases, with 11 bases spanning the gap. CDR3 bases: TGTGCCAGCAGTGAACAGGTTATCTCCTATGGCTACACCTTC. Protein: CASSEQVISYGYTF.

CDR3 sequence (DNA): TGTGCCAGCAGCCAAGATCGAAGGCAGGGGGTTGAAAAACTGTTTTTT. Its translation is CASSQDRRQGVEKLFF. The V call is TRBV4-2, the J call TRBJ1-4, with 7 bases aligning to TRBD1. The J segment lost 7 bases and the V segment lost 0 bases, leaving 8 bases of the junction unmatched. The CDR3 runs 16 residues. Per the germline V gene, CDR1 is LGHNA and CDR2 is YNFKEQ.

The chain carries TRBV4-3 and TRBJ1-2; D gene ambiguous. The V gene lost 0 bases and the J gene lost 8 bases, with 10 bases spanning the gap. From germline, CDR1 is LGHNA and CDR2 YSLEER. The CDR3 is 13 amino acids. The chain's CDR3 is CASSQEYAGGYTF. The CDR3 DNA reads TGCGCCAGCAGCCAAGAATATGCAGGCGGCTACACCTTC.

Only a few counts were recorded for this clonotype. This chain uses TRBV6-5 with TRBJ2-2, with a weak D call TRBD2 (5 bases). The CDR3 has 13 residues. V lost 5 bases and J 7 bases, leaving 11 bases between the germline ends. Germline V gene lookup returns CDR1 MNHEY and CDR2 SVGAGI. The CDR3 loop is CASSPGLHGELFF. The CDR3, as DNA: TGTGCCAGCAGTCCCGGACTTCACGGGGAGCTGTTTTTT.

The chain has TRBV5-6 and TRBJ1-1; TRBD1 is a possible D gene (5 bases). Germline V gene data show CDR1 as SGHDT and CDR2 as YYEEEE. CDR3 length: 14 residues. Deletions cut 4 bases from V and 1 base from J, with 11 bases between. The CDR3 bases are TGTGCCAGCAGCCCCGCCGGGGGGAACACTGAAGCTTTCTTT. It yields the protein CASSPAGGNTEAFF.

J is TRBJ1-6 and V is TRBV12-3 or TRBV12-4, with 11 nucleotides matching TRBD1. The trim removed 7 bases at V and 10 bases at J, leaving 6 bases unmatched. There are 14 residues in the CDR3. The DNA of the CDR3 is TGTGCCAGCAATCCGGACAGGGGGCGATCACCCCTCCACTTT. This codes for CASNPDRGRSPLHF.

The chain couples TRBV6-6 to TRBJ2-3, with no clear D. The germline CDR1 and CDR2 sequences are MNHNY and SVGAGI (reference sequence). The CDR3 runs 15 residues. Trimming removed 2 bases from V and 4 bases from J, with 13 bases in between. CDR3 protein: CASSYGAFTADTQYF. In DNA form, the CDR3 reads TGTGCCAGCAGTTACGGAGCCTTTACCGCAGATACGCAGTATTTT.

The chain has TRBV4-1 and TRBJ2-7; D remains unclear. Germline values: CDR1 MGHRA, CDR2 YSYEKL. V was trimmed by 2 bases and J by 2 bases, leaving 13 bases between them. The CDR3 is made up of 15 amino acids. CDR3 DNA: TGCGCCAGCAGCCAAAGATCGGACGTCGCCTACGAGCAGTACTTC. Translating gives CASSQRSDVAYEQYF.

A few counts support this clonotype. The chain recombines TRBV5-1 with TRBJ1-5; 7 positions match TRBD1. Unmatched junction bases numbered 8, after V lost 4 bases and J lost 7 bases. Germline lookup yields CDR1 SGHRS and CDR2 YFSETQ. The CDR3 spans 14 residues. The CDR3 DNA reads as TGCGCCAGCAGCCCCGGGACAGCTGAACAGCCCCAGCATTTT. Encoded protein: CASSPGTAEQPQHF.

This clonotype was seen a handful of times. This chain uses TRBV11-2 with TRBJ2-5, with D unclear. Trimming left V 6 bases short and J 1 base short, with 9 bases between. The CDR3 consists of 13 residues. Looked up from germline, CDR1 is SGHAT and CDR2 is FQNNGV. The CDR3 nucleotides read TGTGCCAGCAGATTAAATCTCCAAGAGACCCAGTACTTC. Translated: CASRLNLQETQYF.

This clonotype was seen only a few times. This chain uses TRBV5-1 with TRBJ2-5; D remains ambiguous. The germline V gene has CDR1 SGHRS and CDR2 YFSETQ. The CDR3 sequence is 13 residues long. The V gene lost 2 bases and the J gene lost 1 base, with 6 bases spanning the gap. This CDR3 is CASSFSSQETQYF. The CDR3 coding sequence is TGCGCCAGCAGCTTTTCCAGCCAAGAGACCCAGTACTTC.

The rearrangement joins TRBV6-6 to TRBJ2-1, with no clear D. CDR3 size: 14 residues. The germline gives CDR1 MNHNY, CDR2 SVGAGI (reference sequence). Trimming removed 0 bases from V and 6 bases from J, with 9 bases in between. The CDR3 region has the DNA TGTGCCAGCAGTTACTCGGGTCTCGTCAATGAGCAGTTCTTC. Translation: CASSYSGLVNEQFF.

The V and J genes are TRBV21-1 and TRBJ2-3; TRBD1, the table's D call, lacks a check against the DNA. TRBV21-1 counts as a pseudogene. This CDR3 is 17 amino acids long. The CDR3 sequence: CASSKGNRGDITDTQYF. The DNA of the CDR3 is TGTGCCAGCAGCAAAGGGAATAGGGGCGATATCACAGATACGCAGTATTTT.

This clonotype was counted only a few times. The chain recombines TRBV6-2 or TRBV6-3 with TRBJ1-3, with a weak D call TRBD1 (6 bases). V lost 7 bases and J lost 0, with 10 bases in between. Per germline, CDR1 MNHEY and CDR2 SVGEGT. CDR3 length: 14 residues. CDR3 nucleotides: TGTGCCAGCACCGCCAGGGGCTCTGGAAACACCATATATTTT. Translating gives CASTARGSGNTIYF.

At least ten counts were recorded for this clonotype. This rearrangement joins TRBV12-3 or TRBV12-4 to TRBJ2-3, with TRBD2 as a possible D gene (5 bases). V lost 5 bases, J lost 0 bases, and 9 bases lay in between. The CDR3 is 14 residues long. CDR3 in DNA: TGTGCCAGCAGTCCCGGGGTTAGCACAGATACGCAGTATTTT. This translates into CASSPGVSTDTQYF.

About this clonotype: A single base separates this from a much larger clone, so it may be a read error. The J gene is TRBJ1-2, the V gene TRBV7-6, with TRBD1 as a possible D gene (5 bases). Germline CDR1 and CDR2: SGHVS and FNYEAQ. There are 13 residues in the CDR3. CDR3 protein: CASSPTGNYDYTF. The DNA for the CDR3 is TGTGCCAGCAGCCCCACAGGAAACTATGACTACACCTTC.

This clonotype occurred many times. The chain joins TRBV13 to TRBJ2-7, with D possibly called TRBD1 or TRBD2 (5 bases each). Germline values: CDR1 PRHDT, CDR2 FYEKMQ (reference sequence). Trimming pared 3 bases from V and 2 bases from J, leaving 11 bases between. This CDR3 spans 14 amino acids. The CDR3 region is CASSLPGPTYEQYF. The CDR3 DNA reads TGTGCCAGCAGCTTGCCGGGACCTACCTACGAGCAGTACTTC.

The chain couples TRBV5-1 to TRBJ2-5; no firm D call. Germline V gene sequence: CDR1 SGHRS, CDR2 YFSETQ. The CDR3 loop spans 13 amino acids. Trimming stripped 0 bases from V and 3 bases from J, with 6 bases between. Here the CDR3 reads CASSLGHKETQYF. Written as DNA, the CDR3 is TGCGCCAGCAGCTTGGGCCATAAAGAGACCCAGTACTTC.

This clonotype was detected only a few times. The rearrangement joins TRBV7-3 to TRBJ1-5; D not certain. This CDR3 region has 13 residues. V lost 0 bases, J lost 7 bases, and 7 bases lay in between. Germline V CDR1 and CDR2: SGHTA, FQGTGA. The CDR3 DNA follows: TGTGCCAGCAGCTTAACGTTAGACCAGCCCCAGCATTTT. As protein: CASSLTLDQPQHF.

The chain links TRBV5-1 to TRBJ2-2; possibly TRBD1 for D (6 bases). Trimming cost V 7 bases and J 1 base, with 17 bases left between them. CDR1 is SGHRS and CDR2 is YFSETQ in the germline V gene. There are 16 residues in the CDR3. The CDR3 protein is CASGRDTRLNTGELFF. The CDR3 DNA follows: TGCGCCAGCGGCCGGGACACGCGGCTGAACACCGGGGAGCTGTTTTTT. Using reference TRBV5-1 and TRBJ2-2 for the parts outside the CDR3, the full variable domain is KAGVTQTPRYLIKTRGQQVTLSCSPISGHRSVSWYQQTPGQGLQFLFEYFSETQRNKGNFPGRFSGRQFSNSRSEMNVSTLELGDSALYLCASGRDTRLNTGELFFGEGSRLTVL.

This clonotype was counted between two and nine times. Here the CDR3 reads CSVEDTVKGTEAFF. The CDR3 DNA is TGCAGCGTTGAAGATACGGTAAAAGGCACTGAAGCTTTCTTT. The gene calls are TRBV29-1 and TRBJ1-1; unclear D gene. CDR3 length: 14 residues. Germline CDR1 is SQVTM and CDR2 is ANQGSEA. V was clipped by 0 bases and J by 4 bases, with 12 bases between them.

The chain links TRBV7-2 to TRBJ2-1; D uncertain. CDR1 SGHTA and CDR2 FQGNSA come from the germline V gene. There are 13 residues in the CDR3. V was trimmed by 1 base and J by 6 bases, leaving 7 bases between them. The CDR3 DNA sequence: TGTGCCAGCAGCTTAGGCGTTGCCAATGAGCAGTTCTTC. It is translated as CASSLGVANEQFF.

J is TRBJ1-1 and V is TRBV3-1; D not resolved. Germline assignment: CDR1 LGHDT and CDR2 YNNKEL (reference sequence). V dropped 5 bases and J dropped 8 bases, with 15 bases sitting between them. The CDR3 is made up of 13 amino acids. The CDR3 DNA reads as TGTGCCAGCAGCAAAAATGATCAGCTCGAAGCTTTCTTT. Translating it yields CASSKNDQLEAFF.

This clonotype was seen at least ten times. This sequence joins TRBV20-1 and TRBJ2-7; the D gene is possibly TRBD1 (5 bases). The CDR3 contains 12 residues. V gave up 3 bases and J gave up 2 bases, with 8 bases separating them. CDR1 is DFQATT and CDR2 is SNEGSKA in the germline V gene (reference sequence). As DNA, the CDR3 is TGCAGTGCTAGGACAGCTGCCTACGAGCAGTACTTC. It is translated as CSARTAAYEQYF.

This clonotype was observed a handful of times. V and J are TRBV18 and TRBJ2-5; D not certain. Trimming stripped 3 bases from V and 4 bases from J, with 18 bases between. Germline V gene sequence: CDR1 KGHSH, CDR2 LQKENI. The CDR3 length is 16 residues. The CDR3 sequence is CASSPTLEVQRETQYF. The DNA for the CDR3 is TGTGCCAGCTCACCTACCTTAGAGGTCCAAAGAGAGACCCAGTACTTC.

This clonotype was detected ten times or more. CDR3 in amino acids: CASSRRGGGETQYF. The CDR3 DNA reads as TGTGCCAGCAGCCGGCGGGGGGGCGGAGAGACCCAGTACTTC. This chain uses TRBV12-3 or TRBV12-4 with TRBJ2-5; TRBD2 matches 9 bases. CDR3 length: 14 amino acids. With 6 bases clipped from V and 4 bases from J, the junction kept 6 bases outside the gene matches.

The chain is built from TRBV5-1 and TRBJ2-6; no reliable D call. The CDR3 has 14 amino acids. Germline V CDR1 and CDR2: SGHRS, YFSETQ. V lost 7 bases to trimming and J lost 2 bases, with 10 bases between them. The CDR3 coding sequence is TGCGCCAGCTGGAAACAGCCTGGGGCCAACGTCCTGACTTTC. This encodes CASWKQPGANVLTF. Looking up the rest from reference TRBV5-1 and TRBJ2-6 gives the full variable domain: KAGVTQTPRYLIKTRGQQVTLSCSPISGHRSVSWYQQTPGQGLQFLFEYFSETQRNKGNFPGRFSGRQFSNSRSEMNVSTLELGDSALYLCASWKQPGANVLTFGAGSRLTVL.

The rearrangement joins TRBV19 to TRBJ1-5; 9 bases align to TRBD1. Germline CDR1 and CDR2: LNHDA and SQIVND (reference sequence). The CDR3 sequence is 16 residues long. The J segment lost 2 bases and the V segment lost 4 bases, leaving 6 bases of the junction unmatched. The CDR3 sequence: CASSKQGAYGNQPQHF. Written as DNA, the CDR3 is TGTGCCAGTAGTAAACAGGGGGCTTATGGCAATCAGCCCCAGCATTTT.

The gene calls are TRBV9 and TRBJ1-5; no clear D gene. CDR3 length equals 15 residues. The V gene's germline CDR1 is SGDLS and CDR2 YYNGEE. Trimming shortened V by 0 bases and J by 0 bases, and 7 bases separated the two germline ends. The CDR3 reads CASSVDGYSNQPQHF. In DNA form, the CDR3 reads TGTGCCAGCAGCGTAGATGGGTATAGCAATCAGCCCCAGCATTTT.

The sample holds a few counts of this clonotype. The chain uses TRBV5-1 and TRBJ1-6, with a weak D call TRBD1 (5 bases). There are 14 residues in the CDR3. V was trimmed by 2 bases and J by 15 bases, leaving 18 bases between them. Germline CDR1 reads SGHRS; CDR2 reads YFSETQ. CDR3 protein: CASSFGQGEYRLHF. The CDR3 region has the DNA TGCGCCAGCAGCTTCGGTCAGGGCGAGTATCGCCTCCACTTT.

This clonotype has a single count. The genes are TRBV11-3 and TRBJ2-2; D call uncertain. Germline-derived CDR1 and CDR2 are SGHNT and YENEEA. The V and J ends lost 5 bases and 4 bases respectively, with 8 bases between them. CDR3 size: 13 residues. The CDR3 is CASSKDGTGELFF. The CDR3 nucleotides are TGTGCCAGCAGCAAGGACGGCACCGGGGAGCTGTTTTTT.